This TCR beta chain was documented in a study of pediatric ulcerative colitis. The data were produced by immunoSEQ multiplex PCR, yet TCRdb's version contains in-frame clones alone and is incomplete. The sample comprises 65,000 or so clones, roughly nine tenths of which are singletons, and approximately 3.5% rests with the top ten. Germline values: CDR1 SGHAT, CDR2 FQNNGV. V lost 3 bases and J lost 7; bases outside the gene matches: 6. This CDR3 comprises 13 residues. The V gene is TRBV11-2, the J gene TRBJ2-7; 7 positions match TRBD2. The sequence was obtained from a boy under 18 with severe ulcerative colitis. The specimen was blood. The CDR3 loop reads CASSFGPAGEQYF. The CDR3 bases are TGTGCCAGCAGCTTCGGTCCAGCGGGAGAGCAGTACTTC.